This T cell receptor beta chain was identified during a study of cytomegalovirus exposure and HLA in healthy donors. Study details: Of 350 to 400 genotyped donors, roughly 81% grouped in the Caucasian-associated ancestry cluster.

Germline assignment: CDR1 MNHEY and CDR2 SVGAGI. The CDR3 loop spans 13 amino acids. The V gene end was trimmed by 6 bases and the J gene end by 8 bases; junction bases not matched to a gene: 9. Primers: 60 Vbeta forward and 13 Jbeta reverse. Method: immunoSEQ multiplex PCR; TCRdb's copy keeps in-frame clones and lacks some. The table has about 150,000 clones, about 75% seen once. This clone was recorded only once. Sequenced sample: PBMCs. The rearrangement links TRBV6-5 to TRBJ1-2; TRBD1 aligns across 7 bases. The sequence came from a man younger than 35 in good health and CMV-seronegative. The CDR3 region has the DNA TGTGCCAGCAGGCCGACAGGGAGGAGCGGCTACACCTTC. This encodes CASRPTGRSGYTF.